One sample yielded the 14 T cell receptor beta chains listed below, sequenced in a study of blood T cell repertoires in COVID-19. The assay was immunoSEQ multiplex PCR, and TCRdb's table has in-frame clones only and misses some. The profile shows approximately 150,000 clones, 65% to 90% of them singletons. What was sequenced was peripheral blood. The receptors stem from an older man with acute or convalescent COVID-19.

The chain couples TRBV19 to TRBJ2-1, with 7 bases aligning to TRBD1. The CDR3 sequence is 15 residues long. Unmatched junction bases numbered 5, after V lost 6 bases and J lost 0 bases. Germline assignment: CDR1 LNHDA and CDR2 SQIVND (reference sequence). This chain's CDR3 is CASRGTASSYNEQFF. The CDR3 DNA reads TGTGCCAGTAGAGGGACAGCGAGCTCCTACAATGAGCAGTTCTTC.

This chain joins TRBV7-9 and TRBJ2-3; weak D call: TRBD2 (5 bases). Between the trimmed V and J ends, which lost 3 bases and 5 bases, there was a span of 12 bases. Germline CDR1 reads SEHNR; CDR2 reads FQNEAQ (reference sequence). The CDR3 is 14 amino acids. The CDR3 sequence is CASSFGGGGDTQYF. CDR3 DNA: TGTGCCAGCAGCTTTGGAGGCGGAGGAGATACGCAGTATTTT.

This chain links TRBV18 with TRBJ1-5; 7 positions agree with TRBD1. The CDR3 length is 16 residues. The junction had 9 bases not matched to a gene; V was cut back by 6 bases and J by 1 base. Germline CDR1 KGHSH, CDR2 LQKENI. CDR3 in DNA: TGTGCCAGCTCCCAGGGACAGCCCAGGAGCAATCAGCCCCAGCATTTT. It translates to CASSQGQPRSNQPQHF.

The chain couples TRBV28 to TRBJ2-1; 9 nucleotides agree with TRBD1. The CDR3 contains 16 residues. J lost 6 bases, V lost 6 bases, and 12 bases had no gene match. Germline CDR1 MDHEN, CDR2 SYDVKM. The CDR3 coding sequence is TGTGCCAGCAGCACACCCATGTGGACAGGGGCCAATGAGCAGTTCTTC. Translation: CASSTPMWTGANEQFF.

The chain couples TRBV19 to TRBJ2-1; 7 bases are shared with TRBD2. With V trimmed by 10 bases and J by 6 bases, 15 bases remained unmatched. The CDR3 totals 15 residues. The germline gives CDR1 LNHDA, CDR2 SQIVND (reference sequence). In DNA, the CDR3 is TGTGCCACCTCAGGACGGGCGGGAGTGTTCAATGAGCAGTTCTTC. Residues: CATSGRAGVFNEQFF.

The chain recombines TRBV9 with TRBJ2-1; D is uncertain. CDR3 length: 14 residues. V lost 3 bases, J lost 6 bases, and 13 bases lay in between. In germline, CDR1 is SGDLS, CDR2 YYNGEE. The CDR3 DNA reads as TGTGCCAGCAGCGCCTCTTCTAGTATCAATGAGCAGTTCTTC. Its translation: CASSASSSINEQFF. Full variable domain (remainder filled in from reference TRBV9 and TRBJ2-1): DSGVTQTPKHLITATGQRVTLRCSPRSGDLSVYWYQQSLDQGLQFLIQYYNGEERAKGNILERFSAQQFPDLHSELNLSSLELGDSALYFCASSASSSINEQFFGPGTRLTVL.

In DNA, the CDR3 is TGTGCCAGCAGTGAGGGGCAAGCGGGAGATATTAATGAGCAGTTCTTC. Amino acid sequence: CASSEGQAGDINEQFF. The V gene is TRBV27, the J gene TRBJ2-1, with 8 bases lining up with TRBD2. From germline, CDR1 is MNHEY and CDR2 SMNVEV (reference sequence). V lost 5 bases, J lost 7 bases, and 13 bases stayed unmatched. This CDR3 spans 16 amino acids.

The chain combines TRBV6-5 with TRBJ2-2, with TRBD1 matching 7 bases. The V gene end was trimmed by 4 bases and the J gene end by 2 bases; junction bases not matched to a gene: 4. This CDR3 is 15 amino acids long. Germline-derived CDR1 and CDR2 are MNHEY and SVGAGI. The CDR3 sequence is CASSSRQGNTGELFF. CDR3 in DNA: TGTGCCAGCAGTTCCCGACAGGGTAACACCGGGGAGCTGTTTTTT.

V gene TRBV19 combines with J gene TRBJ1-2; 7 bases align to TRBD1. The CDR3 totals 13 residues. The germline V gene encodes CDR1 LNHDA and CDR2 SQIVND (reference sequence). V lost 10 bases and J lost 7; bases outside the gene matches: 12. CDR3 sequence (DNA): TGTGCCACCGAGACAGGGACCTGGAGTGGCTACACCTTC. This codes for CATETGTWSGYTF.

The chain recombines TRBV9 with TRBJ2-2; perhaps TRBD2 as D (5 bases). Trimming took off 0 bases at V and 2 bases at J, with 11 bases between the two ends. CDR1 and CDR2 (germline): SGDLS, YYNGEE. The CDR3 length is 16 residues. In DNA form, the CDR3 reads TGTGCCAGCAGCGTAGGAGCGGAGCATAACACCGGGGAGCTGTTTTTT. Encoded protein: CASSVGAEHNTGELFF.

The sample holds a few counts of this clone. The chain joins TRBV27 to TRBJ2-7; D is possibly TRBD1 (5 bases). Trimming shortened V by 2 bases and J by 3 bases, and 11 bases separated the two germline ends. The germline V gene has CDR1 MNHEY and CDR2 SMNVEV (reference sequence). The CDR3 consists of 14 residues. CDR3 coding DNA: TGTGCCAGCAGTTTACGGCAGGGCGGCTACGAGCAGTACTTC. Translated, it gives CASSLRQGGYEQYF.

This clone was seen only a few times. The rearrangement uses TRBV30 and TRBJ1-3, with D tentatively TRBD1 (5 bases). Trimming removed 1 base from V and 3 bases from J, with 7 bases in between. Germline loops: CDR1 GTSNPN, CDR2 SVGIG (reference sequence). The CDR3 totals 13 residues. CDR3 in amino acids: CAWSAGGGNTIYF. Here the CDR3 DNA reads TGTGCCTGGAGTGCCGGGGGTGGAAACACCATATATTTT.

The chain combines TRBV5-1 with TRBJ1-2, with D possibly matching TRBD1 (6 bases). Looked up from germline, CDR1 is SGHRS and CDR2 is YFSETQ. The CDR3 is 12 amino acids. The V end was cut by 6 bases, the J end by 6 bases, with 12 bases between. The CDR3 protein is CASTRGGNGYTF. CDR3 sequence (DNA): TGCGCCAGCACCCGGGGGGGCAATGGCTACACCTTC.

The chain employs TRBV11-3 and TRBJ2-3; 7 positions agree with TRBD1. Germline loops: CDR1 SGHNT, CDR2 YENEEA. The ends lost 3 bases at V and 1 base at J; junction bases unmatched: 7. This CDR3 is built from 16 residues. CDR3: CASSLGVGQGTDTQYF. In DNA form, the CDR3 reads TGTGCCAGCAGCTTGGGTGTAGGACAGGGCACAGATACGCAGTATTTT.